This T cell receptor beta chain was identified during a study of cytomegalovirus exposure and HLA in healthy donors. As for the study in general: A subsequent analysis reported that the roughly 130 validation repertoires were produced on the same platform that had also been used for the approximately 710 first-cohort repertoires. Points from the study as a whole: Cytomegalovirus-associated status was assigned to roughly 160 TCR beta chains. In vitro confirmation showed a few CMV-associated chains to be CMV antigen specific.

Assay used: immunoSEQ multiplex PCR; TCRdb lists only in-frame clones, some missing. The repertoire holds roughly 120,000 clones, with 70% to 90% as singletons. Donors came from a validation cohort of 90 to 150 subjects, distinct from the first 666-subject cohort. In its sample, this clone was seen once. Its antigen is as yet unknown. The CDR3 has 13 amino acids. Germline CDR1 is SNHLY and CDR2 is FYNNEI. V gave up 3 bases and J gave up 7 bases, with 12 bases separating them. Sequenced material: PBMCs. This chain links TRBV2 with TRBJ1-2, with unresolved D. This receptor was identified in a man aged 18 to 30 in good health and CMV-seropositive. The CDR3 is CASSETGKPGYTF. CDR3 bases: TGTGCCAGCAGTGAGACGGGGAAGCCTGGCTACACCTTC.